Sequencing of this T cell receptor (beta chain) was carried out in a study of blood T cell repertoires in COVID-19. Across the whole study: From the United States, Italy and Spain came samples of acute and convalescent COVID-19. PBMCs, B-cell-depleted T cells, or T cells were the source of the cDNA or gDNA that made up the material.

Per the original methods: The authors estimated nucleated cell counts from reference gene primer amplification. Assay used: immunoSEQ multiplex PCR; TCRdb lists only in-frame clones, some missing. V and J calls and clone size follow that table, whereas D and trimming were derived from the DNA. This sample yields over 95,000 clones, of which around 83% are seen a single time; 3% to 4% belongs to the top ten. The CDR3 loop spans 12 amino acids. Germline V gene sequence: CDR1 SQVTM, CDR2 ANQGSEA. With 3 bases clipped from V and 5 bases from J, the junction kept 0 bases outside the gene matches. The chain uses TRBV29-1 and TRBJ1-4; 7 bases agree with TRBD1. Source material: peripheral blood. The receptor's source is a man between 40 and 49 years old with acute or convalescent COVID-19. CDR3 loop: CSVETGNEKLFF. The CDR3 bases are TGCAGCGTTGAGACAGGGAATGAAAAACTGTTTTTT.